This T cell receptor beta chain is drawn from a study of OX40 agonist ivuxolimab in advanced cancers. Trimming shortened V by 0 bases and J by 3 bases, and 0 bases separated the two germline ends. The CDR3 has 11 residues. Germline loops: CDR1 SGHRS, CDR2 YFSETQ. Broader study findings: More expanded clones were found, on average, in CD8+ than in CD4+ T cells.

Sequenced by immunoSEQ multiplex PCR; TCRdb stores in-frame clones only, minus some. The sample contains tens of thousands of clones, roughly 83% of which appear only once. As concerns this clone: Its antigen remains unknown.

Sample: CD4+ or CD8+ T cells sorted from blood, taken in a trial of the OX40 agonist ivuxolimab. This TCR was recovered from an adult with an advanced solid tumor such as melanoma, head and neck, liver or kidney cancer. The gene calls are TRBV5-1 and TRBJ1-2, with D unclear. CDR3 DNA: TGCGCCAGCAGCTTGGACTATGGCTACACCTTC. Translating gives CASSLDYGYTF.